This TCR beta chain was observed in a study of T cell responses to AZD1222 COVID-19 vaccine. Deletions cut 9 bases from V and 2 bases from J, with 9 bases between. This CDR3 has 13 residues. Germline loops: CDR1 KGHDR, CDR2 SFDVKD. The data were produced by immunoSEQ multiplex PCR, yet TCRdb's version contains in-frame clones alone and is incomplete. The sample lists over 85,000 clones; about nine tenths were seen once. The J gene is TRBJ2-2, the V gene TRBV24-1, with D unresolved. This sequence was found in an adult who received the AZD1222 COVID-19 vaccine. The specimen was peripheral blood, collected 28 days after the second AZD1222 dose. The CDR3 sequence is CATADGNTGELFF. CDR3 DNA: TGTGCCACCGCCGACGGCAACACCGGGGAGCTGTTTTTT.